This T cell receptor beta chain came from a study of blood T cell repertoires in COVID-19. Clones were sequenced by immunoSEQ multiplex PCR, and TCRdb holds only the in-frame ones, with some missing. The sample carries 140,000 to 150,000 clones, over 70% recorded once. Trimming removed 2 bases from V and 7 bases from J, with 9 bases in between. The germline gives CDR1 MNHNS, CDR2 SASEGT. CDR3 size: 13 residues. The receptor's source is a man aged 60-69 years who had recovered from COVID-19. Sequenced input: PBMCs or T cells enriched from blood (not recorded which). The chain couples TRBV6-1 to TRBJ1-5; the D gene is possibly TRBD1 (6 bases). The CDR3: CASSENRVQPQHF. The CDR3 coding sequence is TGTGCCAGCAGTGAAAACAGGGTCCAGCCCCAGCATTTT.